Listed below are T cell receptor beta chains from one sample, sequenced in a study of T cell changes during pregnancy in multiple sclerosis. TCRdb's copy holds only in-frame clones and misses some; the assay was immunoSEQ multiplex PCR. The sample yields about 89,000 clones, 90% to 95% seen once. Source: peripheral blood, taken in the third trimester of pregnancy. Receptors originate from a female donor with multiple sclerosis, enrolled in a pregnancy study. The CDR3 runs from the conserved cysteine through the conserved F or W. Each record gives: V gene, J gene, D gene, clone size, CDR3 DNA, CDR3 protein. A D gene is named only where the DNA matches it firmly. A clone size is listed for some rows: how often the clone was seen (once, few, many), or a class if it is expanded.

v_gene: TRBV2; j_gene: TRBJ1-1; d_gene: TRBD1; abundance: -; CDR3nt: TGTGCCTACACACAGGGGGGGGACATGAACACTGAAGCTTTCTTT; CDR3aa: CAYTQGGDMNTEAFF
v_gene: TRBV7-9; j_gene: TRBJ2-6; d_gene: TRBD1; abundance: -; CDR3nt: TGTGCCAGCAGAACAGGGGGCGGCTCTGGGGCCAACGTCCTGACTTTC; CDR3aa: CASRTGGGSGANVLTF
v_gene: TRBV19; j_gene: TRBJ2-1; d_gene: TRBD2; abundance: -; CDR3nt: TGTGCCAGTAGTAACTCACTAGCGGGAGGGCCTAGCAATGAGCAGTTCTTC; CDR3aa: CASSNSLAGGPSNEQFF
v_gene: TRBV9; j_gene: TRBJ1-1; d_gene: TRBD1; abundance: -; CDR3nt: TGTGCCAGCAGCGTCGGGGCTGACAGGGGGAACACTGAAGCTTTCTTT; CDR3aa: CASSVGADRGNTEAFF
v_gene: TRBV7-2; j_gene: TRBJ2-5; d_gene: -; abundance: once; CDR3nt: TGTGCCAGCAGCTTAGTCCCCCTCCAAGAGACCCAGTACTTC; CDR3aa: CASSLVPLQETQYF
v_gene: TRBV4-1; j_gene: TRBJ2-7; d_gene: -; abundance: -; CDR3nt: TGCGCCAGCAGCCCGGGGTCGACAGGCGGTTACGAGCAGTACTTC; CDR3aa: CASSPGSTGGYEQYF
v_gene: TRBV19; j_gene: TRBJ2-5; d_gene: -; abundance: -; CDR3nt: TGTGCCAGTAGTATTGCAGGGAGGAAAGAGACCCAGTACTTC; CDR3aa: CASSIAGRKETQYF
v_gene: TRBV5-1; j_gene: TRBJ2-5; d_gene: -; abundance: -; CDR3nt: TGCGCCAGCAGCTTCCAATCGGGCCAAGAGACCCAGTACTTC; CDR3aa: CASSFQSGQETQYF
v_gene: TRBV27; j_gene: TRBJ1-5; d_gene: TRBD1; abundance: -; CDR3nt: TGTGCCAGCAGTCCGGACAGGGCCGGCAATCAGCCCCAGCATTTT; CDR3aa: CASSPDRAGNQPQHF
v_gene: TRBV5-1; j_gene: TRBJ1-2; d_gene: TRBD1; abundance: -; CDR3nt: TGCGCCAGCAGCATGGACAGGGCGAACTATGGCTACACCTTC; CDR3aa: CASSMDRANYGYTF
v_gene: TRBV30; j_gene: TRBJ1-1; d_gene: -; abundance: -; CDR3nt: TGTGCCTGGAGTACGGAGCCGAACACTGAAGCTTTCTTT; CDR3aa: CAWSTEPNTEAFF
v_gene: TRBV7-8; j_gene: TRBJ2-7; d_gene: TRBD2; abundance: -; CDR3nt: TGTGCCAGCAGCTTGGAGGGACTAGCGTACGAGCAGTACTTC; CDR3aa: CASSLEGLAYEQYF
v_gene: TRBV11-2; j_gene: TRBJ1-4; d_gene: -; abundance: -; CDR3nt: TGTGCCAGCAGCAAACGGGACATTTCGACTTTTGCAACTAATGAAAAACTGTTTTTT; CDR3aa: CASSKRDISTFATNEKLFF
v_gene: TRBV29-1; j_gene: TRBJ2-7; d_gene: TRBD2; abundance: -; CDR3nt: TGCAGCGCCCTGGGACTAGCGGGTTACGAGCAGTACTTC; CDR3aa: CSALGLAGYEQYF
v_gene: TRBV18; j_gene: TRBJ2-7; d_gene: -; abundance: -; CDR3nt: TGTGCCAGCTCAGCGGTGGCCCCTACGCACGAGCAGTACTTC; CDR3aa: CASSAVAPTHEQYF
v_gene: TRBV10-3; j_gene: TRBJ1-2; d_gene: -; abundance: -; CDR3nt: TGTGCCATCAGTGAGGGGCAGGGGCCTAACTATGGCTACACCTTC; CDR3aa: CAISEGQGPNYGYTF
v_gene: TRBV19; j_gene: TRBJ1-1; d_gene: -; abundance: -; CDR3nt: TGTGCCAGTAGTTACGCAGGGATGAACACTGAAGCTTTCTTT; CDR3aa: CASSYAGMNTEAFF
v_gene: TRBV4-2; j_gene: TRBJ2-1; d_gene: TRBD2; abundance: -; CDR3nt: TGTGCCAGCAGCCAGGGACTAGCGGGAGTAGGCGAGCAGTTCTTC; CDR3aa: CASSQGLAGVGEQFF
v_gene: TRBV27; j_gene: TRBJ2-5; d_gene: -; abundance: -; CDR3nt: TGTGCCAGCAGTTCATACTTGCGGGGTAAAGAGACCCAGTACTTC; CDR3aa: CASSSYLRGKETQYF
v_gene: TRBV5-8; j_gene: TRBJ1-5; d_gene: -; abundance: once; CDR3nt: TGTGCCAGCAGCCCGACAGGCCTCAATCAGCCCCAGCATTTT; CDR3aa: CASSPTGLNQPQHF
v_gene: TRBV10-3; j_gene: TRBJ1-2; d_gene: -; abundance: -; CDR3nt: TGTGCCATCAGTGGGATGGGGGGAAAGGACTATGGCTACACCTTC; CDR3aa: CAISGMGGKDYGYTF
v_gene: TRBV6-4; j_gene: TRBJ1-1; d_gene: -; abundance: -; CDR3nt: TGTGCCAGCAGTGACTCGGACAGGAACACTGAAGCTTTCTTT; CDR3aa: CASSDSDRNTEAFF
v_gene: TRBV18; j_gene: TRBJ2-3; d_gene: TRBD2; abundance: -; CDR3nt: TGTGCCAGCTCATCTAGACTAGCGGGAGGGAACACAGATACGCAGTATTTT; CDR3aa: CASSSRLAGGNTDTQYF
v_gene: TRBV4-1; j_gene: TRBJ2-7; d_gene: TRBD1; abundance: once; CDR3nt: TGCGCCAGCAGCCAATCCGGGACAGCCTCCTACGAGCAGTACTTC; CDR3aa: CASSQSGTASYEQYF
v_gene: TRBV5-1; j_gene: TRBJ1-1; d_gene: -; abundance: -; CDR3nt: TGCGCCAGCAGCTTGGCCTTGATCGGGAACACTGAAGCTTTCTTT; CDR3aa: CASSLALIGNTEAFF
v_gene: TRBV6-1; j_gene: TRBJ2-7; d_gene: -; abundance: -; CDR3nt: TGTGCCAGCAGTGAAATTGACATCCCCGAGCAGTACTTC; CDR3aa: CASSEIDIPEQYF
v_gene: TRBV5-1; j_gene: TRBJ1-5; d_gene: TRBD1; abundance: -; CDR3nt: TGCGCCAGCAGCTTGGGGGACAGCTATAGCAATCAGCCCCAGCATTTT; CDR3aa: CASSLGDSYSNQPQHF
v_gene: TRBV7-2; j_gene: TRBJ2-1; d_gene: -; abundance: -; CDR3nt: TGTGCCAGCAGCCCGTGGACTAGGGGGTCCGGCAATGAGCAGTTCTTC; CDR3aa: CASSPWTRGSGNEQFF
v_gene: TRBV6-4; j_gene: TRBJ2-7; d_gene: -; abundance: -; CDR3nt: TGTGCCAGCAGTACGCCGGAGGGAAGCGAGCAGTACTTC; CDR3aa: CASSTPEGSEQYF
v_gene: TRBV27; j_gene: TRBJ2-1; d_gene: -; abundance: -; CDR3nt: TGTGCCAGCAGTTTCGGGAGCTCCTACAATGAGCAGTTCTTC; CDR3aa: CASSFGSSYNEQFF
v_gene: TRBV7-6; j_gene: TRBJ2-1; d_gene: -; abundance: -; CDR3nt: TGTGCCAGCAGCTTAGCCGGAAATTGGGCGGGAAATGAGCAGTTCTTC; CDR3aa: CASSLAGNWAGNEQFF